Each of the 27 T cell receptor beta chains below was sequenced from the same sample in a study of T-cell memory formation after mild COVID-19. TCRdb independently ran MiXCR on the 5' RACE reads; one entry per CDR3 protein. Found here are 530,000 or so distinct CDR3 sequences, around a sixth of them singletons; the top ten hold roughly 7.7%. Sequenced sample: PBMCs or a T cell subset sorted from them (not recorded which). Receptor source: an adult woman who had mild COVID-19 (a few samples of this study predate the infection). Cell type and time point are not known.

This clonotype showed up just a few times. The V gene is TRBV12-3 or TRBV12-4, the J gene TRBJ1-5; no reliable D call. This CDR3 is 15 amino acids long. V was clipped by 5 bases and J by 5 bases, with 16 bases between them. The CDR3 nucleotides are TGTGCCAGCAGTCCCCGGCAGGAGATAGATCAGCCCCAGCATTTT. Translating it yields CASSPRQEIDQPQHF.

This clonotype appeared a single time. The chain has TRBV3-2 and TRBJ2-1; the table's D call of TRBD2 was not tested on the DNA. TRBV3-2 has pseudogene status. The CDR3 has 19 residues. CDR3 loop: CASSQGPGLAGVSYNEQFF. The CDR3 DNA reads as TGTGCCAGCAGCCAAGGCCCTGGACTAGCGGGAGTCTCCTACAATGAGCAGTTCTTC.

CDR3 DNA: TGTGCCAGCAGCTTAGATGCAGGGAGGGTCTATGGCTACACCTTC. It codes for CASSLDAGRVYGYTF. The rearrangement links TRBV7-2 to TRBJ1-2, with a possible D match to TRBD1 (5 bases). The V and J ends lost 1 base and 4 bases respectively, with 13 bases between them. The CDR3 has 15 amino acids. CDR1 and CDR2 (germline): SGHTA, FQGNSA.

The chain recombines TRBV5-1 with TRBJ1-6; the match to TRBD1 covers 8 bases. The CDR3 sequence is 17 residues long. V lost 2 bases, J lost 11 bases, and 15 bases stayed unmatched. Per the germline V gene, CDR1 is SGHRS and CDR2 is YFSETQ. CDR3 amino acids: CASSFGPIGQGRPPLHF. DNA of the CDR3: TGCGCCAGCAGCTTCGGGCCCATTGGACAGGGTCGGCCACCCCTCCACTTT.

This clonotype showed up just a few times. This chain links TRBV15 with TRBJ2-3; no firm D call. This CDR3 comprises 14 residues. CDR1 LNHNV and CDR2 YYDKDF come from the germline V gene (reference sequence). Trimming shortened V by 3 bases and J by 5 bases, and 12 bases separated the two germline ends. In DNA, the CDR3 is TGTGCCACCAGCAGTCGGCCTTTCGGAGATACGCAGTATTTT. It specifies CATSSRPFGDTQYF.

The chain links TRBV24-1 to TRBJ2-1; 11 nucleotides match TRBD2. The CDR3 is 16 residues long. The V gene end was trimmed by 2 bases and the J gene end by 6 bases; junction bases not matched to a gene: 5. The V gene's germline CDR1 is KGHDR and CDR2 SFDVKD. The CDR3 coding sequence is TGTGCCACCAGTGATTCAACTAGCGGGAGTCTCAATGAGCAGTTCTTC. Translation gives CATSDSTSGSLNEQFF.

This clonotype was recorded a few times. The chain is built from TRBV7-9 and TRBJ2-1; TRBD1 matches at 9 bases. The CDR3 covers 14 residues. Germline CDR1 SEHNR, CDR2 FQNEAQ (reference sequence). Unmatched junction bases numbered 12, after V lost 4 bases and J lost 14 bases. The CDR3 region is CASSSPRGTGKEFF. Written as DNA, the CDR3 is TGTGCCAGCAGCTCGCCAAGGGGGACAGGGAAGGAGTTCTTC.

The gene calls are TRBV9 and TRBJ2-1; 11 nucleotides align to TRBD2. The CDR3 consists of 15 residues. The trim removed 3 bases at V and 9 bases at J, leaving 8 bases unmatched. Germline CDR1 is SGDLS and CDR2 is YYNGEE. The DNA of the CDR3 is TGTGCCAGCAGCGAACTAGCGGGAGAAGTAGGTGAGCAGTTCTTC. Residues: CASSELAGEVGEQFF.

This clonotype was observed a few times. V gene TRBV20-1 combines with J gene TRBJ1-5; D remains unclear. V was shortened by 0 bases and J by 8 bases, with 11 bases between the two germline ends. The CDR3 sequence is 13 residues long. Looked up from germline, CDR1 is DFQATT and CDR2 is SNEGSKA (reference sequence). The DNA for the CDR3 is TGCAGTGCTAGAGATCCTGATTTGGAGCCCCAGCATTTT. Protein sequence: CSARDPDLEPQHF.

This clonotype was counted at least ten times. This chain uses TRBV5-1 with TRBJ2-5, with D perhaps matching TRBD1 (6 bases). CDR3 length equals 14 residues. Germline V lookup: CDR1 SGHRS, CDR2 YFSETQ. V was clipped by 3 bases and J by 5 bases, with 14 bases between them. The CDR3 region has the DNA TGCGCCAGCAGCTCTTCCAGGGGATTGGAGACCCAGTACTTC. It encodes CASSSSRGLETQYF.

This clonotype was counted between two and nine times. The gene calls are TRBV9 and TRBJ2-5; 10 bases map to TRBD1. Germline V gene lookup returns CDR1 SGDLS and CDR2 YYNGEE. The length of the CDR3 is 15 residues. The V and J ends lost 4 bases and 4 bases, in that order; junction bases with no gene match: 7. This chain's CDR3 is CASSRTGGGRETQYF. As DNA, the CDR3 is TGTGCCAGCAGCCGGACAGGGGGAGGACGAGAGACCCAGTACTTC.

This clonotype was recorded a few times. This chain uses TRBV13 with TRBJ2-4, with D hard to call. CDR1 is PRHDT, CDR2 FYEKMQ, per germline (reference sequence). This CDR3 comprises 14 residues. V gave up 2 bases and J gave up 2 bases, with 7 bases separating them. As DNA, the CDR3 is TGTGCCAGCAGCTTAATGTTGACCAAAAACATTCAGTACTTC. Protein: CASSLMLTKNIQYF.

The chain combines TRBV9 with TRBJ1-2, with 10 positions matching TRBD1. Germline trimming cut 2 bases from V and 6 bases from J; bases unmatched to any gene: 10. Germline V gene data show CDR1 as SGDLS and CDR2 as YYNGEE. The length of the CDR3 is 16 residues. CDR3 sequence reads: CASSVRAGTGVDGYTF. CDR3 DNA sequence: TGTGCCAGCAGCGTGAGGGCCGGGACAGGGGTGGATGGCTACACCTTC. Complete variable domain (other parts from reference TRBV9 and TRBJ1-2): DSGVTQTPKHLITATGQRVTLRCSPRSGDLSVYWYQQSLDQGLQFLIQYYNGEERAKGNILERFSAQQFPDLHSELNLSSLELGDSALYFCASSVRAGTGVDGYTFGSGTRLTVV.

The table lists this clonotype with many counts. CDR3 nucleotide sequence: TGTGCCAGCAGCTTAGATCGTTCACCCCTCCACTTT. This encodes CASSLDRSPLHF. The chain joins TRBV7-9 to TRBJ1-6; D is unclear. Germline assignment: CDR1 SEHNR and CDR2 FQNEAQ (reference sequence). The CDR3 covers 12 residues. The ends were cut back, 1 base at V and 9 bases at J, with 4 bases in the middle. Based on the CDR3 plus reference TRBV7-9 and TRBJ1-6, the full variable domain is DTGVSQNPRHKITKRGQNVTFRCDPISEHNRLYWYRQTLGQGPEFLTYFQNEAQLEKSRLLSDRFSAERPKGSFSTLEIQRTEQGDSAMYLCASSLDRSPLHFGNGTRLTVT.

This clonotype has more than one count but fewer than ten. The DNA for the CDR3 is TGCAGTGCCTTAGGACTCGCAGATACGCAGTATTTT. This codes for CSALGLADTQYF. This chain links TRBV20-1 with TRBJ2-3; tentative D call: TRBD2 (5 bases). The CDR3 has 12 amino acids. CDR1 is DFQATT, CDR2 SNEGSKA, per germline (reference sequence). Between the trimmed V and J ends, which lost 6 bases and 4 bases, there was a span of 11 bases.

The J gene is TRBJ1-1, the V gene TRBV4-2; TRBD1 matches 9 bases. Germline V CDR1 and CDR2: LGHNA, YNFKEQ. The V and J ends lost 0 bases and 3 bases, in that order; junction bases with no gene match: 2. This CDR3 region has 15 residues. CDR3 sequence (DNA): TGTGCCAGCAGCCAAGACCGGGACAGGGACACTGAAGCTTTCTTT. Translation gives CASSQDRDRDTEAFF.

This clonotype was seen more than once but under ten times. J is TRBJ2-2 and V is TRBV29-1, with D perhaps given as TRBD1 or TRBD2 (6 bases each). CDR1 and CDR2 from the germline V gene are SQVTM and ANQGSEA. V lost 5 bases, J lost 5 bases, and 15 bases lay in between. The length of the CDR3 is 14 residues. CDR3 coding DNA: TGCAGCGTTTTAAAGGGGGGAAAAACCGGGGAGCTGTTTTTT. This translates into CSVLKGGKTGELFF.

The V and J genes are TRBV2 and TRBJ1-4, with 9 bases aligning to TRBD1. The CDR3 runs 16 residues. The germline V gene encodes CDR1 SNHLY and CDR2 FYNNEI. V gave up 8 bases and J gave up 7 bases; unmatched junction bases: 14. CDR3 in DNA: TGTGCCAGCCTTCCAACCAGGGGACAGGGTGTTGAAAAACTGTTTTTT. It is translated as CASLPTRGQGVEKLFF.

This clonotype has more than one count but fewer than ten. This chain joins TRBV11-2 and TRBJ2-7; D remains ambiguous. The V gene lost 1 base and the J gene lost 5 bases, with 12 bases spanning the gap. This CDR3 has 14 residues. CDR1 and CDR2 (germline): SGHAT, FQNNGV. The CDR3 sequence: CASSLGPRSDEQYF. In DNA, the CDR3 is TGTGCCAGCAGCTTAGGTCCTAGATCTGACGAGCAGTACTTC.

This chain links TRBV12-3 or TRBV12-4 with TRBJ2-7; D gene ambiguous. The V end lost 3 bases, the J end lost 7 bases, and 7 bases lay between the germline ends. This CDR3 is built from 11 residues. This chain's CDR3 is CASSFHQEQYF. The DNA for the CDR3 is TGTGCCAGCAGTTTTCACCAGGAGCAGTACTTC.

This clonotype was observed a few times. This chain joins TRBV7-8 and TRBJ1-1, with TRBD1 as a possible D gene (5 bases). The CDR3 contains 17 residues. Trimming shortened V by 1 base and J by 3 bases, and 18 bases separated the two germline ends. Germline V gives CDR1 SGHVS, CDR2 FQNEAQ. As DNA, the CDR3 is TGTGCCAGCAGCTTAGGGGGGTGGATCCCGGCGGACACTGAAGCTTTCTTT. Its protein product is CASSLGGWIPADTEAFF. Variable domain in full (rest from reference TRBV7-8 and TRBJ1-1): GAGVSQSPRYKVAKRGQDVALRCDPISGHVSLFWYQQALGQGPEFLTYFQNEAQLDKSGLPSDRFFAERPEGSVSTLKIQRTQQEDSAVYLCASSLGGWIPADTEAFFGQGTRLTVV.

This clonotype came up a few times. V gene TRBV7-9 combines with J gene TRBJ2-7; tentative D call: TRBD2 (5 bases). There are 13 residues in the CDR3. Deletions cut 4 bases from V and 11 bases from J, with 18 bases between. Germline V gene sequence: CDR1 SEHNR, CDR2 FQNEAQ (reference sequence). As DNA, the CDR3 is TGTGCCAGCAGCTCCACGTCGAGCGGTTCCGAGTACTTC. Translating gives CASSSTSSGSEYF.

This clonotype is a singleton in its sample. The chain carries TRBV10-3 and TRBJ2-1, with no clear D. This CDR3 spans 12 amino acids. Germline V gives CDR1 ENHRY, CDR2 SYGVKD. V shed 3 bases and J shed 10 bases, with 10 bases lying between them. The CDR3 protein is CAISDAVGEQFF. The CDR3, as DNA: TGTGCCATCAGTGATGCGGTGGGGGAGCAGTTCTTC.

This clonotype has more than one count but fewer than ten. The chain uses TRBV7-9 and TRBJ1-5; a weak D match, TRBD1 (6 bases). The V end lost 6 bases, the J end lost 7 bases, and 25 bases lay between the germline ends. Germline V gene data show CDR1 as SEHNR and CDR2 as FQNEAQ (reference sequence). This CDR3 region has 17 residues. CDR3 sequence reads: CASRTRGGQRLNQPQHF. CDR3 sequence (DNA): TGTGCCAGCAGGACCAGGGGAGGACAGAGGCTCAACCAGCCCCAGCATTTT. The full variable domain, its missing parts supplied by reference TRBV7-9 and TRBJ1-5, is DTGVSQNPRHKITKRGQNVTFRCDPISEHNRLYWYRQTLGQGPEFLTYFQNEAQLEKSRLLSDRFSAERPKGSFSTLEIQRTEQGDSAMYLCASRTRGGQRLNQPQHFGDGTRLSIL.

The gene calls are TRBV2 and TRBJ2-1; 7 bases map to TRBD1. The CDR3 is made up of 14 amino acids. V dropped 8 bases and J dropped 3; count of bases not matched to a gene: 7. Germline CDR1 and CDR2: SNHLY and FYNNEI. The chain's CDR3 is CASQGEVIYNEQFF. CDR3 nucleotide sequence: TGTGCCAGCCAGGGGGAAGTAATCTACAATGAGCAGTTCTTC.

This clonotype was observed a handful of times. V is TRBV20-1 and J is TRBJ1-4; the D gene is possibly TRBD1 (6 bases). The V end was cut by 5 bases, the J end by 7 bases, with 20 bases between. CDR1 is DFQATT and CDR2 is SNEGSKA in the germline V gene (reference sequence). The length of the CDR3 is 15 residues. Here the CDR3 reads CSALRYRVRVEKLFF. The CDR3 DNA reads TGCAGTGCTTTACGCTACAGGGTCAGGGTTGAAAAACTGTTTTTT.

The V gene is TRBV7-6, the J gene TRBJ2-1; maybe TRBD2 (6 bases). Germline CDR1 reads SGHVS; CDR2 reads FNYEAQ. V lost 1 base, J lost 4 bases, and 11 bases lay in between. CDR3 size: 15 residues. The CDR3 protein is CASSLERLEYNEQFF. The CDR3 coding sequence is TGTGCCAGCAGCTTAGAGAGACTAGAGTACAATGAGCAGTTCTTC.